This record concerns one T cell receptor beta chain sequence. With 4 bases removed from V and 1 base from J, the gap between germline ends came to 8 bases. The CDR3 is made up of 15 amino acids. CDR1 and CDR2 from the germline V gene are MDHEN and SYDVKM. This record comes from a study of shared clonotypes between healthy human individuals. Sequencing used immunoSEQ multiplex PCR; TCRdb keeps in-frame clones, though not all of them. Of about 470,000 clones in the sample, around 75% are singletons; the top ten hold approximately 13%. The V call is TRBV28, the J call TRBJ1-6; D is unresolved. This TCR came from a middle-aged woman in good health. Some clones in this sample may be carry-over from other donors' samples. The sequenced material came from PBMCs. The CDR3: CASSSTRSYNSPLHF. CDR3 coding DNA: TGTGCCAGCAGTTCAACCCGGTCCTATAATTCACCCCTCCACTTT.